One and the same sample provided the 28 T cell receptor beta chains below, sequenced in a study of cytomegalovirus exposure and HLA in healthy donors. A multiplex PCR was run with 60 Vbeta primers and 13 Jbeta primers. The table came from immunoSEQ multiplex PCR; TCRdb's copy has only in-frame clones and leaves some out. The top ten clones hold around 6.5% of a sample with about 160,000 clones, 79% of them seen once. The sequenced sample was PBMCs. The source is a man aged 50 to 60 in good health and CMV-seropositive.

The V call is TRBV28, the J call TRBJ1-4; D may be TRBD1 (6 bases). There are 18 residues in the CDR3. The germline gives CDR1 MDHEN, CDR2 SYDVKM. V gave up 5 bases and J gave up 7 bases, with 26 bases separating them. The CDR3: CASSGASGTQSSGEKLFF. CDR3 coding DNA: TGTGCCAGCAGTGGGGCTTCGGGGACACAATCTAGTGGTGAAAAACTGTTTTTT.

The table lists this clone with a count of one. V and J are TRBV30 and TRBJ2-5; 9 bases align to TRBD2. The DNA matches TRBJ2-7 better at its end, which makes the J call doubtful. The germline CDR1 and CDR2 sequences are GTSNPN and SVGIG (reference sequence). The CDR3 is 14 residues long. The CDR3 sequence: CAWDKREATYEQYF. CDR3 nucleotides: TGTGCCTGGGATAAGCGGGAGGCTACCTACGAGCAGTACTTC.

This clone was seen only once. The V gene is TRBV2, the J gene TRBJ2-5, with 9 bases fitting TRBD2. The end of the DNA is better explained by TRBJ2-7, so the J call may be wrong. The CDR3 length is 16 residues. Germline V lookup: CDR1 SNHLY, CDR2 FYNNEI. CDR3 protein: CASDSEREDMAYEQYF. The CDR3 nucleotides are TGTGCCAGCGATTCCGAGCGGGAGGATATGGCCTACGAGCAGTACTTC.

This clone was seen just once. The chain has TRBV5-1 and TRBJ1-6; maybe TRBD1 (6 bases). V was trimmed by 1 base and J by 4 bases, leaving 9 bases between them. CDR1 is SGHRS, CDR2 YFSETQ, per germline. There are 15 residues in the CDR3. DNA for the CDR3: TGCGCCAGCAGCTTGTCCCAGGGGTATAATTCACCCCTCCACTTT. It specifies CASSLSQGYNSPLHF.

The chain employs TRBV18 and TRBJ2-2, with D perhaps TRBD1 (5 bases). Germline lookup yields CDR1 KGHSH and CDR2 LQKENI. This CDR3 region has 15 residues. Trimming removed 4 bases from V and 2 bases from J, with 11 bases in between. The CDR3 reads CASSRVRENTGELFF. CDR3 sequence (DNA): TGTGCCAGCTCACGGGTCAGGGAAAACACCGGGGAGCTGTTTTTT.

The rearrangement uses TRBV5-1 and TRBJ2-3; D uncertain. The germline V gene has CDR1 SGHRS and CDR2 YFSETQ. Trimming pared 3 bases from V and 1 base from J, leaving 3 bases between. The CDR3 runs 12 residues. CDR3 nucleotides: TGCGCCAGCAGCTCCGGCACAGATACGCAGTATTTT. It specifies CASSSGTDTQYF. The whole variable domain, remainder taken from reference TRBV5-1 and TRBJ2-3, is KAGVTQTPRYLIKTRGQQVTLSCSPISGHRSVSWYQQTPGQGLQFLFEYFSETQRNKGNFPGRFSGRQFSNSRSEMNVSTLELGDSALYLCASSSGTDTQYFGPGTRLTVL.

This clone was detected only a few times. The CDR3 reads CASSEGQATDTQYF. CDR3 in DNA: TGTGCCAGCAGTGAGGGACAGGCCACAGATACGCAGTATTTT. The rearrangement uses TRBV6-4 and TRBJ2-3; 8 bases are shared with TRBD1. CDR1 and CDR2 from the germline V gene are MRHNA and SNTAGT. There are 14 residues in the CDR3. V shed 3 bases and J 2 bases; nucleotides not matched to a gene: 1.

The V and J genes are TRBV7-3 and TRBJ2-5, with D possibly TRBD2 on 7 matching bases. Trimming removed 1 base at V and 4 bases at J, with 22 bases between. Germline CDR1 SGHTA, CDR2 FQGTGA. The CDR3 has 18 amino acids. The CDR3 region has the DNA TGTGCCAGCAGCTTAAGGGGCCTAGCGGAGGGGGATGCAGAGACCCAGTACTTC. Translated: CASSLRGLAEGDAETQYF.

This chain connects TRBV6-1 to TRBJ2-3, with 7 bases lining up with TRBD2. CDR1 and CDR2 (germline): MNHNS, SASEGT. The V gene end was trimmed by 6 bases and the J gene end by 4 bases; junction bases not matched to a gene: 7. The CDR3 consists of 14 residues. The CDR3 here is CASSPSGKSDTQYF. The CDR3 DNA reads as TGTGCCAGCAGCCCCAGCGGGAAGTCAGATACGCAGTATTTT.

V and J are TRBV6-5 and TRBJ1-2; no firm D call. Trimming cost V 8 bases and J 4 bases, with 11 bases left between them. This CDR3 region has 12 residues. Germline CDR1 reads MNHEY; CDR2 reads SVGAGI. In DNA, the CDR3 is TGTGCCAGCGCCGGCAGCGGCTATGGCTACACCTTC. Amino acid sequence: CASAGSGYGYTF.

The sample holds one count of this clone. The genes are TRBV10-3 and TRBJ1-1, with D perhaps TRBD1 (6 bases). Germline loops: CDR1 ENHRY, CDR2 SYGVKD. The CDR3 consists of 13 residues. Trimming stripped 6 bases from V and 3 bases from J, with 11 bases between. Here the CDR3 DNA reads TGTGCCATCAGGAACAGGGTTGACACTGAAGCTTTCTTT. Translation gives CAIRNRVDTEAFF.

The CDR3 nucleotides are TGTGCCAGCAGCCCGGACAGTGCCACAGATACGCAGTATTTT. Its protein product is CASSPDSATDTQYF. The chain has TRBV7-9 and TRBJ2-3, with a possible D match to TRBD1 (6 bases). CDR3 length: 14 residues. V lost 5 bases to trimming and J lost 2 bases, with 11 bases between them. Germline CDR1 SEHNR, CDR2 FQNEAQ (reference sequence).

CDR3 sequence (DNA): TGTGCCAGCAGCCAATTGGGGGGAATTCCTGAAGCTTTCTTT. The encoded protein is CASSQLGGIPEAFF. The chain uses TRBV14 and TRBJ1-1; perhaps TRBD1 as D (5 bases). Germline CDR1 SGHDN, CDR2 FVKESK. Trimming took off 2 bases at V and 6 bases at J, with 13 bases between the two ends. The CDR3 spans 14 residues.

The chain employs TRBV6-5 and TRBJ2-3; 7 bases fit TRBD1. CDR1 and CDR2 (germline): MNHEY, SVGAGI. CDR3 length: 14 residues. Trimming at V came to 5 bases and at J to 5 bases, leaving 7 bases not matched to a gene. The CDR3 region is CASSDGTEGDTQYF. Written as DNA, the CDR3 is TGTGCCAGCAGTGACGGGACAGAGGGAGATACGCAGTATTTT.

DNA of the CDR3: TGTGCCAGCTCACCACGGGGACAGCTTTTCTACGAGCAGTACTTC. Translated: CASSPRGQLFYEQYF. V usage is TRBV18 and J usage is TRBJ2-7; TRBD1 matches at 7 bases. V dropped 1 base and J dropped 3; count of bases not matched to a gene: 6. The length of the CDR3 is 15 residues. Germline V lookup: CDR1 KGHSH, CDR2 LQKENI.

This chain uses TRBV18 with TRBJ1-1; D is ambiguous. Germline V gene sequence: CDR1 KGHSH, CDR2 LQKENI. The CDR3 extends over 17 amino acids. V gave up 2 bases and J gave up 2 bases, with 18 bases separating them. The CDR3 DNA reads as TGTGCCAGCTCACCAGACTCTAGCAGCAATCGAAACACTGAAGCTTTCTTT. It codes for CASSPDSSSNRNTEAFF.

This rearrangement joins TRBV18 to TRBJ1-2; D ambiguous. Germline lookup yields CDR1 KGHSH and CDR2 LQKENI. This CDR3 has 15 residues. V lost 0 bases and J 8 bases, leaving 16 bases between the germline ends. In DNA, the CDR3 is TGTGCCAGCTCACCACCGCCCGCTAGAACCCAGGGCTACACCTTC. It specifies CASSPPPARTQGYTF.

The CDR3 reads CASSVSQGGVLTF. Here the CDR3 DNA reads TGTGCCAGCAGTGTTTCACAGGGGGGCGTCCTGACTTTC. The chain employs TRBV6-1 and TRBJ2-6; 8 bases fit TRBD1. The CDR3 is 13 amino acids. Germline assignment: CDR1 MNHNS and CDR2 SASEGT. The V and J ends lost 4 bases and 12 bases, in that order; junction bases with no gene match: 5.

This chain links TRBV27 with TRBJ2-2; the match to TRBD2 covers 10 bases. The CDR3 runs to 13 residues. J was trimmed by 4 bases and V by 10 bases; bases with no gene match: 3. The germline gives CDR1 MNHEY, CDR2 SMNVEV (reference sequence). The CDR3 region is CATSGRGTGELFF. As DNA, the CDR3 is TGTGCCACTAGCGGGAGAGGCACCGGGGAGCTGTTTTTT.

The chain uses TRBV10-2 and TRBJ2-1; TRBD2 matches at 8 bases. The CDR3 length is 15 residues. Trimming at V came to 2 bases and at J to 2 bases, leaving 2 bases not matched to a gene. Looked up from germline, CDR1 is WSHSY and CDR2 is SAAADI. CDR3 nucleotide sequence: TGCGCCAGCAGTGAGGGCGGGAGGCCCTACAATGAGCAGTTCTTC. It is translated as CASSEGGRPYNEQFF.

This clone was seen a few times. This sequence joins TRBV6-1 and TRBJ2-3; weak D call: TRBD2 (6 bases). Trimming took off 2 bases at V and 0 bases at J, with 12 bases between the two ends. The CDR3 has 16 amino acids. CDR1 and CDR2 from the germline V gene are MNHNS and SASEGT. Written as DNA, the CDR3 is TGTGCCAGCAGTGAAAGGAGCGGGCCTAGCACAGATACGCAGTATTTT. Amino acid sequence: CASSERSGPSTDTQYF.

The chain uses TRBV19 and TRBJ1-2; D is possibly TRBD1 (5 bases). Deletions cut 4 bases from V and 0 bases from J, with 12 bases between. The germline V gene has CDR1 LNHDA and CDR2 SQIVND (reference sequence). The CDR3 extends over 15 amino acids. CDR3 loop: CASSSGRTTNYGYTF. The DNA of the CDR3 is TGTGCCAGTAGTAGCGGACGGACAACTAACTATGGCTACACCTTC.

This CDR3 is CASSLAKGDSYEQYF. The CDR3 DNA reads TGCGCCAGCAGCTTAGCGAAGGGGGATTCCTACGAGCAGTACTTC. The chain employs TRBV5-1 and TRBJ2-7, with D tentatively TRBD1 (6 bases). Trimming took 2 bases from V and 1 from J, leaving 13 bases between them. The CDR3 is 15 amino acids. The germline CDR1 and CDR2 sequences are SGHRS and YFSETQ.

This clone was seen just once. V gene TRBV19 combines with J gene TRBJ2-7; possibly TRBD1 for D (6 bases). Trimming took 6 bases from V and 2 from J, leaving 20 bases between them. Germline V gene sequence: CDR1 LNHDA, CDR2 SQIVND (reference sequence). This CDR3 is built from 16 residues. For the CDR3, the DNA is TGTGCCAGTAGCCTCCGGGACACAATCCCCCCCTACGAGCAGTACTTC. Amino acids: CASSLRDTIPPYEQYF.

The chain joins TRBV7-9 to TRBJ2-3, with 10 bases identical to TRBD2. The trim removed 5 bases at V and 6 bases at J, leaving 17 bases unmatched. Germline values: CDR1 SEHNR, CDR2 FQNEAQ (reference sequence). This CDR3 region has 18 residues. The CDR3 here is CASSAQLAGIRFGDTQYF. The CDR3 DNA is TGTGCCAGCAGCGCCCAACTAGCGGGAATTCGCTTTGGTGATACGCAGTATTTT. The variable domain in full, with the rest retrieved from reference TRBV7-9 and TRBJ2-3, is DTGVSQNPRHKITKRGQNVTFRCDPISEHNRLYWYRQTLGQGPEFLTYFQNEAQLEKSRLLSDRFSAERPKGSFSTLEIQRTEQGDSAMYLCASSAQLAGIRFGDTQYFGPGTRLTVL.

This rearrangement joins TRBV10-3 to TRBJ2-5, with TRBD1 matching 8 bases. The DNA matches TRBJ2-7 better at its end, which makes the J call doubtful. This CDR3 comprises 12 residues. Germline lookup yields CDR1 ENHRY and CDR2 SYGVKD. CDR3 DNA sequence: TGTGCCATCACCCAGGGACAGGACGAGCAGTACTTC. Amino acid sequence: CAITQGQDEQYF.

This clone has just one count. The V gene is TRBV19, the J gene TRBJ1-1; no firm D call. V lost 6 bases, J lost 3 bases, and 17 bases lay in between. The CDR3 loop spans 15 amino acids. Looked up from germline, CDR1 is LNHDA and CDR2 is SQIVND (reference sequence). CDR3 loop: CASSQPDGWHTEAFF. The CDR3 nucleotides are TGTGCCAGTAGCCAACCCGACGGGTGGCACACTGAAGCTTTCTTT. The full variable domain, in which reference TRBV19 and TRBJ1-1 provide the parts outside the CDR3, is DGGITQSPKYLFRKEGQNVTLSCEQNLNHDAMYWYRQDPGQGLRLIYYSQIVNDFQKGDIAEGYSVSREKKESFPLTVTSAQKNPTAFYLCASSQPDGWHTEAFFGQGTRLTVV.

A note on this clone: An end of the junction does not agree with germline; a read error may underlie this. The rearrangement links TRBV7-9 to TRBJ1-2; 7 bases are shared with TRBD1. The CDR3 loop spans 14 amino acids. Per germline, CDR1 SEHNR and CDR2 FQNEAQ (reference sequence). As DNA, the CDR3 is TGTTCCAGCAGCTTAGAGACAGGGAACTATGGCTACACCTTC. This gives the protein CSSSLETGNYGYTF.